This TCR beta chain was captured by sequencing in a study of cytomegalovirus exposure and HLA in healthy donors. In germline, CDR1 is MGHRA, CDR2 YSYEKL. The V segment lost 2 bases and the J segment 0 bases; nucleotides outside the gene matches: 5. This CDR3 is 16 amino acids long. The primer mix had 60 Vbeta and 13 Jbeta primers. The table came from immunoSEQ multiplex PCR; TCRdb's copy has only in-frame clones and leaves some out. The sample includes around 180,000 clones, approximately 80% seen only once; the top ten take approximately 2.5%. This sequence joins TRBV4-1 and TRBJ1-2; 8 bases align to TRBD1. The TCR comes from a man aged 55 to 69 in good health and CMV-seronegative. Sequenced input: PBMCs. The CDR3 region has the DNA TGCGCCAGCAGCCAACCGCGACAGGGGTCTAACTATGGCTACACCTTC. Its translation is CASSQPRQGSNYGYTF.